This T cell receptor beta chain was recorded in a study of Graves' ophthalmopathy and Graves' hyperthyroidism. Background on the study: There was a collection of peripheral blood at initial diagnosis, before any treatment. Study observations and caveats: In blood, most expanded thyroid clonotypes above 0.001 frequency were also detected.

Each donor who had ophthalmopathy showed moderate-to-severe activity, a CAS of ≥3, a NOSPECS of ≥4, and a duration under 3 months. Germline V CDR1 and CDR2: SQVTM, ANQGSEA. The ends lost 5 bases at V and 3 bases at J; junction bases unmatched: 8. This CDR3 is 14 amino acids long. This clonotype was seen repeatedly, ten times or more. The target antigen is unknown. TCR beta CDR3 amplification used RNA transcripts. RT-PCR in the first round used HTBI primers; a second-round multiplex PCR followed. TCRdb used MiXCR to reprocess the multiplex PCR reads, holding one entry per CDR3 protein. The table has approximately 700,000 distinct CDR3 sequences, 40% seen once.

This sequence joins TRBV29-1 and TRBJ2-7, with 9 nucleotides matching TRBD1. This TCR derives from an adult man with Graves' ophthalmopathy. Sequencing was carried out using peripheral blood. The CDR3 spells CSVLPGQGDYEQYF. As DNA, the CDR3 is TGCAGCGTTCTACCGGGACAGGGTGACTACGAGCAGTACTTC.